This passage covers 17 T cell receptor beta chains from one sample sequenced in a study of cytomegalovirus exposure and HLA in healthy donors. Amplification used 60 Vbeta primers and 13 Jbeta primers. Sequenced by immunoSEQ multiplex PCR; TCRdb stores in-frame clones only, minus some. The data contain roughly 90,000 clones, 70% to 90% of them singletons. The material sequenced was PBMCs. These receptors all come from a man aged 18 to 29 in good health and CMV-seronegative.

This clone was counted once. The chain has TRBV29-1 and TRBJ2-5; no clear D gene. Germline CDR1 SQVTM, CDR2 ANQGSEA. The V end was cut by 5 bases, the J end by 5 bases, with 15 bases between. This CDR3 contains 13 residues. CDR3 protein: CSVCFRVRETQYF. Written as DNA, the CDR3 is TGCAGCGTTTGTTTCCGGGTCCGGGAGACCCAGTACTTC.

This clone is a singleton in its sample. This rearrangement joins TRBV10-3 to TRBJ1-1; 12 bases match TRBD1. The CDR3 has 17 residues. V lost 4 bases to trimming and J lost 1 base; unmatched junction nucleotides: 7. The germline V gene has CDR1 ENHRY and CDR2 SYGVKD. Written as DNA, the CDR3 is TGTGCCATCAGTGTTGGGGACAGGGGGCTAGGGAACACTGAAGCTTTCTTT. Its translation: CAISVGDRGLGNTEAFF.

This clone showed up just a few times. V and J are TRBV10-3 and TRBJ2-2; perhaps TRBD1 as D (6 bases). The CDR3 contains 15 residues. Per the germline V gene, CDR1 is ENHRY and CDR2 is SYGVKD. V was cut by 10 bases and J by 1 base, with 16 bases left in between. The CDR3 DNA sequence: TGTGCCACTGACAGGAGTGGGGGGAACACCGGGGAGCTGTTTTTT. It encodes CATDRSGGNTGELFF.

The V call is TRBV18, the J call TRBJ2-3; 7 positions agree with TRBD2. The CDR3 has 20 residues. Per germline, CDR1 KGHSH and CDR2 LQKENI. Trimming cost V 2 bases and J 0 bases; bases outside gene matches: 17. CDR3 in amino acids: CASSPVDRPLTSPSTDTQYF. For the CDR3, the DNA is TGTGCCAGCTCACCAGTCGACAGACCGTTGACTAGCCCAAGCACAGATACGCAGTATTTT.

V usage is TRBV5-4 and J usage is TRBJ2-7, with D maybe TRBD2 (6 bases). The CDR3 has 16 amino acids. V dropped 4 bases and J dropped 2 bases, with 19 bases sitting between them. CDR1 and CDR2 (germline): SGHNT, YYREEE (reference sequence). In DNA form, the CDR3 reads TGTGCCAGCAGCCCCCGGGGCACTGGGGGGACCTACGAGCAGTACTTC. This codes for CASSPRGTGGTYEQYF.

The chain couples TRBV7-9 to TRBJ2-3; D uncertain. The germline V and J ends were trimmed by 5 bases and 2 bases, with 5 bases remaining between them. CDR1 and CDR2 (germline): SEHNR, FQNEAQ (reference sequence). The CDR3 consists of 12 residues. CDR3 bases: TGTGCCAGCAGCCGTTCCACAGATACGCAGTATTTT. Translation gives CASSRSTDTQYF.

The rearrangement joins TRBV19 to TRBJ1-1, with 9 bases fitting TRBD1. Germline V CDR1 and CDR2: LNHDA, SQIVND (reference sequence). V lost 10 bases, J lost 0 bases, and 12 bases stayed unmatched. The CDR3 runs to 16 residues. The CDR3 here is CATIPGTGYMNTEAFF. CDR3 sequence (DNA): TGTGCCACCATCCCCGGGACAGGGTACATGAACACTGAAGCTTTCTTT.

The chain is built from TRBV6-5 and TRBJ1-2; TRBD1 agrees at 9 bases. The V segment lost 2 bases and the J segment 14 bases; nucleotides outside the gene matches: 9. The germline V gene encodes CDR1 MNHEY and CDR2 SVGAGI. CDR3 length: 13 amino acids. CDR3 protein: CASSYTRDREMTF. The CDR3 region has the DNA TGTGCCAGCAGTTACACGCGGGACAGGGAAATGACCTTC.

The chain recombines TRBV4-2 with TRBJ1-1; no definite D call. Germline-derived CDR1 and CDR2 are LGHNA and YNFKEQ. V lost 1 base to trimming and J lost 4 bases, with 13 bases between them. The CDR3 contains 15 residues. CDR3 residues: CASSQASGMATEAFF. The CDR3 DNA sequence: TGTGCCAGCAGCCAAGCCTCGGGGATGGCCACTGAAGCTTTCTTT.

As for this clone: The same CDR3 is also encoded by other DNA sequences in this sample. The chain is built from TRBV7-3 and TRBJ1-1, with a tentative D call TRBD1 (6 bases). Germline assignment: CDR1 SGHTA and CDR2 FQGTGA. Trimming stripped 3 bases from V and 4 bases from J, with 15 bases between. The CDR3 extends over 15 amino acids. The chain's CDR3 is CASSLQGPLGTEAFF. The CDR3 nucleotides read TGTGCCAGCAGCTTGCAGGGGCCCCTTGGCACTGAAGCTTTCTTT.

The CDR3 is CASSPDRTSGNTIYF. CDR3 coding DNA: TGTGCCAGCAGCCCCGACAGGACCTCTGGAAACACCATATATTTT. J is TRBJ1-3 and V is TRBV6-5; D may be TRBD1 (6 bases). This CDR3 region has 15 residues. CDR1 MNHEY and CDR2 SVGAGI come from the germline V gene. V lost 6 bases, J lost 0 bases, and 12 bases lay in between.

The rearrangement joins TRBV11-3 to TRBJ1-6, with 10 bases aligning to TRBD1. The CDR3 spans 13 residues. The germline CDR1 and CDR2 sequences are SGHNT and YENEEA. With 5 bases clipped from V and 11 bases from J, the junction kept 3 bases outside the gene matches. The CDR3 DNA sequence: TGTGCCAGCAGCCTAGGGACAGGGGCACCCCTCCACTTT. Its translation: CASSLGTGAPLHF.

This sequence joins TRBV2 and TRBJ2-7; TRBD2 matches 11 bases. The V gene's germline CDR1 is SNHLY and CDR2 FYNNEI. The CDR3 length is 16 residues. V was clipped by 2 bases and J by 1 base; unmatched bases: 4. The chain's CDR3 is CASSEKGTSGSYEQYF. Here the CDR3 DNA reads TGTGCCAGCAGTGAAAAGGGGACTAGCGGTTCCTACGAGCAGTACTTC.

This clone was seen a single time. This sequence joins TRBV5-4 and TRBJ1-4; 7 nucleotides align to TRBD1. CDR1 and CDR2 (germline): SGHNT, YYREEE (reference sequence). The CDR3 has 15 amino acids. With V trimmed by 0 bases and J by 1 base, 0 bases remained unmatched. Here the CDR3 DNA reads TGTGCCAGCAGCTTGGACAGGGGAACTAATGAAAAACTGTTTTTT. This sequence encodes CASSLDRGTNEKLFF.

This clone was observed a handful of times. The chain carries TRBV18 and TRBJ1-5; D possibly corresponds to TRBD1 (5 bases). The ends were cut back, 3 bases at V and 3 bases at J, with 9 bases in the middle. The germline V gene encodes CDR1 KGHSH and CDR2 LQKENI. The CDR3 is 14 amino acids. CDR3 nucleotides: TGTGCCAGCTCACCCCGCAGGGACAATCAGCCCCAGCATTTT. This sequence encodes CASSPRRDNQPQHF.

The chain links TRBV9 to TRBJ2-1; 11 positions agree with TRBD2. Trimming at V came to 3 bases and at J to 6 bases, leaving 5 bases not matched to a gene. The CDR3 is 15 residues long. CDR1 is SGDLS, CDR2 YYNGEE, per germline. The DNA for the CDR3 is TGTGCCAGCAGCGGAATCCTAGCGGGGGGCAATGAGCAGTTCTTC. It codes for CASSGILAGGNEQFF.

The chain uses TRBV18 and TRBJ1-4; TRBD1 might be the D (5 bases). This CDR3 is 14 amino acids long. The V end lost 1 base, the J end lost 5 bases, and 8 bases lay between the germline ends. The germline gives CDR1 KGHSH, CDR2 LQKENI. CDR3 sequence: CASSPQGANEKLFF. Written as DNA, the CDR3 is TGTGCCAGCTCACCACAAGGGGCCAATGAAAAACTGTTTTTT.